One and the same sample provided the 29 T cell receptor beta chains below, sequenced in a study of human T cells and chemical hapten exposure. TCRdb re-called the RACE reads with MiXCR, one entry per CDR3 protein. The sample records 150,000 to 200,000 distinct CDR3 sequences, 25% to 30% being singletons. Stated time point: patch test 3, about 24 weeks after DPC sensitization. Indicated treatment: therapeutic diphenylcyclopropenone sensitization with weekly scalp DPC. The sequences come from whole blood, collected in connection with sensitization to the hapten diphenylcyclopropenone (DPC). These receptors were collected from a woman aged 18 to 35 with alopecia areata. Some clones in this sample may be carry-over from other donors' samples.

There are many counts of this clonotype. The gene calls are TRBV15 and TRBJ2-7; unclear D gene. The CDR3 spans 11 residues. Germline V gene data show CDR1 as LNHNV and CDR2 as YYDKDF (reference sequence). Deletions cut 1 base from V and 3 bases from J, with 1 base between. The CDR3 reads CATSRGYEQYF. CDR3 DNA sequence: TGTGCCACCAGCAGAGGCTACGAGCAGTACTTC.

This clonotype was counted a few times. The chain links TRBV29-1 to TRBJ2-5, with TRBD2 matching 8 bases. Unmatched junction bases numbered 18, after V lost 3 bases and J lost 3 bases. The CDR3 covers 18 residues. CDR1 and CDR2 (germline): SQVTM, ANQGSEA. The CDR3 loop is CSVEGVELWGLGEETQYF. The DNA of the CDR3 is TGCAGCGTTGAGGGGGTCGAATTGTGGGGACTAGGGGAAGAGACCCAGTACTTC.

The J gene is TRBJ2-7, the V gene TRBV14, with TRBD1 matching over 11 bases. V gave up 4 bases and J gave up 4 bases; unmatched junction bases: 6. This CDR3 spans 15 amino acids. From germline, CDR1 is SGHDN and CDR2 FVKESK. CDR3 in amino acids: CASSPWTGGEYEQYF. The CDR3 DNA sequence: TGTGCCAGCAGCCCCTGGACAGGGGGCGAATACGAGCAGTACTTC.

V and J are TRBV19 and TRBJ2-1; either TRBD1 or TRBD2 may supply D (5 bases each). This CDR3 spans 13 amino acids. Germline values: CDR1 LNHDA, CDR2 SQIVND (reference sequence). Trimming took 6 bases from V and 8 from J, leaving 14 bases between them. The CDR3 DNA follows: TGTGCCAGTAGCAGGATGGGGGTCTATGAGCAGTTCTTC. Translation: CASSRMGVYEQFF.

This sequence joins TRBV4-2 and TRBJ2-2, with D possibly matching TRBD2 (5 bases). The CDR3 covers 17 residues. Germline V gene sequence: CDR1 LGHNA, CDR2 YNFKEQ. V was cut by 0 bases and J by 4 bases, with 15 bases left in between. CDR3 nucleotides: TGTGCCAGCAGCCAAGAAGGGATTAGCGAGGCCACCGGGGAGCTGTTTTTT. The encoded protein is CASSQEGISEATGELFF.

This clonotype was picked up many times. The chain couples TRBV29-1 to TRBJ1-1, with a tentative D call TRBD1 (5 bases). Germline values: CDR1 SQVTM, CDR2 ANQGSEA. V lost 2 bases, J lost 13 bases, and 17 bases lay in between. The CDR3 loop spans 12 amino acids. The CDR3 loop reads CSVEHGGEGLFF. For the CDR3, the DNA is TGCAGCGTTGAACACGGGGGAGAGGGACTTTTCTTT.

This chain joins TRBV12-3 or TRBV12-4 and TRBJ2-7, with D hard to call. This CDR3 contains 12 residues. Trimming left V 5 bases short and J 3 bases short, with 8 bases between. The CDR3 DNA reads TGTGCCAGCAGTATCCGCCTCTACGAGCAGTACTTC. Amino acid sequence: CASSIRLYEQYF.

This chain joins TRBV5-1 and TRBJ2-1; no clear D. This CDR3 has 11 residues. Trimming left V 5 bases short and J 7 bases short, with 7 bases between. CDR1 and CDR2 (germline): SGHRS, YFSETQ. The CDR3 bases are TGCGCCAGCAGGGCGCTTAATGAGCAGTTCTTC. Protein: CASRALNEQFF.

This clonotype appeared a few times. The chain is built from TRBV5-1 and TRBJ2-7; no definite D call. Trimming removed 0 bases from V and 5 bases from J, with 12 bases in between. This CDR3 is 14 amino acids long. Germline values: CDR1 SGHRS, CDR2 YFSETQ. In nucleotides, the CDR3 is TGCGCCAGCAGCTTGGGGCCCCACGACGACGAGCAGTACTTC. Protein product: CASSLGPHDDEQYF. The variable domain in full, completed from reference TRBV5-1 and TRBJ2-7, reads KAGVTQTPRYLIKTRGQQVTLSCSPISGHRSVSWYQQTPGQGLQFLFEYFSETQRNKGNFPGRFSGRQFSNSRSEMNVSTLELGDSALYLCASSLGPHDDEQYFGPGTRLTVT.

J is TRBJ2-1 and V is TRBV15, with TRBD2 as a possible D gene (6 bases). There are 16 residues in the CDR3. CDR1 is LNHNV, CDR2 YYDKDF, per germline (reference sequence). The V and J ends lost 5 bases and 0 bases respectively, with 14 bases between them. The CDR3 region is CATSQLRGSSYNEQFF. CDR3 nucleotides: TGTGCCACCAGCCAACTGCGGGGCAGCTCCTACAATGAGCAGTTCTTC.

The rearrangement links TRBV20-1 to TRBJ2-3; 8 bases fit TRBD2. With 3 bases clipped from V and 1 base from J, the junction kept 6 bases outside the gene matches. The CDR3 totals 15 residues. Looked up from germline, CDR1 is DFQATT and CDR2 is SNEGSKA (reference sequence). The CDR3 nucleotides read TGCAGTGCTAGGGGCAGCGGGGGCCGCACAGATACGCAGTATTTT. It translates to CSARGSGGRTDTQYF.

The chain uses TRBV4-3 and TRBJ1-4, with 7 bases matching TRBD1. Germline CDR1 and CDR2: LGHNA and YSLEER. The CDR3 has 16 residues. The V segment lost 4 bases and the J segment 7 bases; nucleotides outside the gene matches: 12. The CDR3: CASSPDRRGIGEKLFF. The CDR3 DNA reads TGCGCCAGCAGCCCGGACAGGAGGGGTATAGGTGAAAAACTGTTTTTT.

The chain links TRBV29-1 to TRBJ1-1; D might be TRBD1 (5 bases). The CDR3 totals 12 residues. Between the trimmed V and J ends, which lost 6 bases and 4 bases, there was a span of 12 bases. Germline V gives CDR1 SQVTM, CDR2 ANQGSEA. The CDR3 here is CSVARGATEAFF. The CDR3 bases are TGCAGCGTCGCCAGAGGGGCCACTGAAGCTTTCTTT.

This chain's CDR3 is CASTKSGGARNEQFF. For the CDR3, the DNA is TGTGCCAGCACCAAAAGCGGGGGGGCCAGGAATGAGCAGTTCTTC. The V and J genes are TRBV9 and TRBJ2-1, with 10 bases that match TRBD2. Looked up from germline, CDR1 is SGDLS and CDR2 is YYNGEE. This CDR3 has 15 residues. The V segment lost 6 bases and the J segment 7 bases; nucleotides outside the gene matches: 10.

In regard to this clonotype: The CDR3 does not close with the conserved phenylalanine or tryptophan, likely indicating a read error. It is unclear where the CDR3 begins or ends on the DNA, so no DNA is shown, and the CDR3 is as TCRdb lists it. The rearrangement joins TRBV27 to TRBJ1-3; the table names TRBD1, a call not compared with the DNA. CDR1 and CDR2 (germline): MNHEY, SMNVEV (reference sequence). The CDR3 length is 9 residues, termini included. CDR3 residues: CASSPKLPL.

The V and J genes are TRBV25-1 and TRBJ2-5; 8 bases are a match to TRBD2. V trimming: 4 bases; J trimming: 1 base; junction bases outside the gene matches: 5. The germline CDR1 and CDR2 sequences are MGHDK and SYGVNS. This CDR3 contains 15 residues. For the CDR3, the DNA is TGTGCCAGCAGTGCCATAGCGGGGAGCCAAGAGACCCAGTACTTC. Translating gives CASSAIAGSQETQYF.

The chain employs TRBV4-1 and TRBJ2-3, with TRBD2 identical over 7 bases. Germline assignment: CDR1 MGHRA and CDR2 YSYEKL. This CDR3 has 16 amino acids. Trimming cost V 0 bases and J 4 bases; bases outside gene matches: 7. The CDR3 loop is CASSQERPGGADTQYF. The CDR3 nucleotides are TGCGCCAGCAGCCAAGAAAGACCTGGGGGGGCAGATACGCAGTATTTT.

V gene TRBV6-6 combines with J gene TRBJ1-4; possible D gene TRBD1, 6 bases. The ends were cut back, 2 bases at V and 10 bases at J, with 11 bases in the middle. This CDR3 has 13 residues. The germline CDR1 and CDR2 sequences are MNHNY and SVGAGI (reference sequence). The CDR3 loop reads CASSYPTGRKLFF. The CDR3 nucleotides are TGTGCCAGCAGTTACCCGACAGGCAGAAAACTGTTTTTT.

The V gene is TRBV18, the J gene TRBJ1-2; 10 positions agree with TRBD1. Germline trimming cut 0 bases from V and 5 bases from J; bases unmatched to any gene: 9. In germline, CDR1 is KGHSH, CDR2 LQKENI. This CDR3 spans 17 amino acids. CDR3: CASSPPWDRGPPYGYTF. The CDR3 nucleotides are TGTGCCAGCTCACCACCGTGGGACAGGGGCCCACCTTATGGCTACACCTTC.

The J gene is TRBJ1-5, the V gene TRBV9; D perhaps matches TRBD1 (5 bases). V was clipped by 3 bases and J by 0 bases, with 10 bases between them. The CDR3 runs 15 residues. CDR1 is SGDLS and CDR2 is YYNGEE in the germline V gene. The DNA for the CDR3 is TGTGCCAGCAGCGCAACAGGTTATAGCAATCAGCCCCAGCATTTT. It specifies CASSATGYSNQPQHF.

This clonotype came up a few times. The CDR3: CSASREEYNQPQHF. In DNA, the CDR3 is TGCAGTGCCTCCCGAGAGGAGTATAATCAGCCCCAGCATTTT. V usage is TRBV20-1 and J usage is TRBJ1-5; D is uncertain. The V and J ends lost 6 bases and 4 bases respectively, with 16 bases between them. CDR1 and CDR2 from the germline V gene are DFQATT and SNEGSKA (reference sequence). The CDR3 is 14 amino acids.

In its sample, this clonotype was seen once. The CDR3 sequence: CASSPQSGRVYEQYF. CDR3 coding DNA: TGCGCCAGCAGCCCCCAGAGCGGGAGAGTATACGAGCAGTACTTC. This chain links TRBV5-1 with TRBJ2-7; 8 bases map to TRBD2. The V gene end was trimmed by 4 bases and the J gene end by 4 bases; junction bases not matched to a gene: 10. In germline, CDR1 is SGHRS, CDR2 YFSETQ. The CDR3 is 15 amino acids.

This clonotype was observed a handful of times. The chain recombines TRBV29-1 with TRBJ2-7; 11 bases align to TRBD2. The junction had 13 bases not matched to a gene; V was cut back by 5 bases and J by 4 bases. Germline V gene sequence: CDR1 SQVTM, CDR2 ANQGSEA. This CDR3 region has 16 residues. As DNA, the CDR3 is TGCAGCGTTTACCTAACCACTAGCGGGAGAGGATACGAGCAGTACTTC. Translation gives CSVYLTTSGRGYEQYF.

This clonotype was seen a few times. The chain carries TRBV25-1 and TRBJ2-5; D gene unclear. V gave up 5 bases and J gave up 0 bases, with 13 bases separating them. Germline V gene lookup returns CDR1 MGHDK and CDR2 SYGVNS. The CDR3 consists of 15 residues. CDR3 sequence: CASSNPGRNQETQYF. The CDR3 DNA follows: TGTGCCAGCAGTAACCCGGGCAGGAACCAAGAGACCCAGTACTTC. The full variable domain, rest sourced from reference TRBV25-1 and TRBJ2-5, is EADIYQTPRYLVIGTGKKITLECSQTMGHDKMYWYQQDPGMELHLIHYSYGVNSTEKGDLSSESTVSRIRTEHFPLTLESARPSHTSQYLCASSNPGRNQETQYFGPGTRLLVL.

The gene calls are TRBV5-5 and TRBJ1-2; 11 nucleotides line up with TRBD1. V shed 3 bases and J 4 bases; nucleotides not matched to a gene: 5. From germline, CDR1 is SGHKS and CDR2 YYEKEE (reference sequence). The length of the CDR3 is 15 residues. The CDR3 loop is CASSSFGTGGYGYTF. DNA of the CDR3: TGTGCCAGCAGCTCCTTTGGGACAGGGGGCTATGGCTACACCTTC.

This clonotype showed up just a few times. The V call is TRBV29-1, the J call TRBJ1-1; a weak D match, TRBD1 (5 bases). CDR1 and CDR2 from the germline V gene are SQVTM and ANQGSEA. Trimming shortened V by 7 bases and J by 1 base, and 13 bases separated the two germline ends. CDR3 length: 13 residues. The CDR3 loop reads CSASTATNTEAFF. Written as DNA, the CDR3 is TGCAGCGCGTCGACAGCGACGAACACTGAAGCTTTCTTT.

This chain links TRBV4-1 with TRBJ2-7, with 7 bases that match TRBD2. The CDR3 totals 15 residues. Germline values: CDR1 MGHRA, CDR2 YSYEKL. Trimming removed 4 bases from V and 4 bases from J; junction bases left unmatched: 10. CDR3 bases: TGCGCCAGCAGCCTCGCAGGTTTGGGGGGGTACGAGCAGTACTTC. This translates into CASSLAGLGGYEQYF.

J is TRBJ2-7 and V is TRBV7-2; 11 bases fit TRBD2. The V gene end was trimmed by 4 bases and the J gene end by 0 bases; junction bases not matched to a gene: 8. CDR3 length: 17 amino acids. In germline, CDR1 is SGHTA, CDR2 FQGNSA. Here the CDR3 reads CASSYSSGGQLSYEQYF. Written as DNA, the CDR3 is TGTGCCAGCAGCTATTCTAGCGGGGGGCAACTCTCCTACGAGCAGTACTTC.

CDR3 sequence: CASSLYGEQYF. The CDR3 coding sequence is TGTGCCAGCAGCCTTTACGGCGAGCAGTACTTC. The chain couples TRBV11-1 to TRBJ2-7; the D is unclear. V shed 5 bases and J shed 6 bases, with 8 bases lying between them. This CDR3 region has 11 residues. CDR1 and CDR2 from the germline V gene are SGHAT and FQDESV (reference sequence).